This is a list of T cell receptor beta chains from one sample in a study of control samples from healthy donors and cancer patients. The data were produced by immunoSEQ multiplex PCR, yet TCRdb's version contains in-frame clones alone and is incomplete. The sample lists approximately 100,000 clones, around nine tenths occurring once. The sequencing sample was made of blood. The receptor source for this set is a human donor in good health. The donor label of this sample is uncertain. The conserved cysteine and the conserved F or W are not part of the CDR3 here. A D gene is named only where the DNA matches it firmly.

CDR3aa | j_gene | v_gene | d_gene
ASSLVTSGANVLT | TRBJ2-6 | TRBV19 | .
ASSSPGASSTETQY | TRBJ2-5 | TRBV28 | .
ASSSNRDRGLGANVLT | TRBJ2-6 | TRBV5-5 | TRBD1
ASSKRGGTEAF | TRBJ1-1 | TRBV21-1 | .
ASIPPGNQETQY | TRBJ2-5 | TRBV6-5 | .
ASSRGTGLSTDTQY | TRBJ2-3 | TRBV5-6 | TRBD1
ASSTGVSNQPQH | TRBJ1-5 | TRBV19 | .
SVWGYEVTNTEAF | TRBJ1-1 | TRBV29-1 | .
AWSDRRNTEAF | TRBJ1-1 | TRBV30 | .
ASSQEDSVEGKETQY | TRBJ2-5 | TRBV4-1 | .
ASSMGLAADTQY | TRBJ2-3 | TRBV19 | .
ASSYSNDRVGGYT | TRBJ1-2 | TRBV6-5 | TRBD1
ASSLYGWGRVYEQY | TRBJ2-7 | TRBV5-8 | .
ASAGVGGYT | TRBJ1-2 | TRBV9 | .
AWSARQDAPLH | TRBJ1-6 | TRBV30 | .
ASSLELAAPETQY | TRBJ2-5 | TRBV5-1 | TRBD2
ASSIGSRLSVGETQY | TRBJ2-5 | TRBV19 | .
ASSLDIGGVQNTEAF | TRBJ1-1 | TRBV5-1 | .
ATSDPGTSNYGYT | TRBJ1-2 | TRBV24-1 | .
ASSPPDSGNYGYT | TRBJ1-2 | TRBV3-1/TRBV3-2 | .
ASSAPYRGDTQY | TRBJ2-3 | TRBV5-6 | TRBD1
ASSLAGDSPLH | TRBJ1-6 | TRBV5-4 | .
ASMESSYNSPLH | TRBJ1-6 | TRBV19 | .
ASSYANTGELF | TRBJ2-2 | TRBV6-2/TRBV6-3 | .
ASSRPWEGAGNTIY | TRBJ1-3 | TRBV18 | .
AWSGRAGSTDTQY | TRBJ2-3 | TRBV30 | TRBD2
ASSSGPEQF | TRBJ2-1 | TRBV5-1 | .
ASSKQGRQNEKLF | TRBJ1-4 | TRBV2 | TRBD1
ASSLQGWGGELF | TRBJ2-2 | TRBV7-3 | .
ASSLSGYTEAF | TRBJ1-1 | TRBV11-2 | .
ASSPDSYEQY | TRBJ2-7 | TRBV18 | .
ASSSYRESGEKLF | TRBJ1-4 | TRBV7-9 | .
ASRPQGPHGYGYT | TRBJ1-2 | TRBV3-1/TRBV3-2 | TRBD1
ASSKRGSSYEQY | TRBJ2-7 | TRBV6-2/TRBV6-3 | .
ASSFRGYGYT | TRBJ1-2 | TRBV27 | .
ASSLSRAGYNEQF | TRBJ2-1 | TRBV7-2 | .
ASGRLTDTQY | TRBJ2-3 | TRBV12-5 | .
ASSPIGYAYEQY | TRBJ2-7 | TRBV7-9 | .
ASSEGPLANYGYT | TRBJ1-2 | TRBV5-1 | .
ASSLSGNNSPLH | TRBJ1-6 | TRBV7-9 | .
ASSQIGGQPMNTEAF | TRBJ1-1 | TRBV7-9 | TRBD1
ASSSNPQETQY | TRBJ2-5 | TRBV7-3 | .
ASSLYRNQPQH | TRBJ1-5 | TRBV7-8 | .
AWSTTSSYEQY | . | TRBV30 | .
SVEGGPNEKLF | TRBJ1-4 | TRBV29-1 | .
ASSQGTGTGTYEQY | TRBJ2-7 | TRBV3-1/TRBV3-2 | TRBD1
ASSMGLAGGKQF | TRBJ2-1 | TRBV19 | TRBD2
ATQGSSYNSPLH | TRBJ1-6 | TRBV12-5 | .
ASSLRHENQPQH | TRBJ1-5 | TRBV3-1/TRBV3-2 | .
ASISYTGELF | TRBJ2-2 | TRBV6-5 | .
ASTKTFTVTEAF | TRBJ1-1 | TRBV5-1 | .
ASSMTGANQPQH | TRBJ1-5 | TRBV25-1 | TRBD1
ASSLGGTNTEAF | TRBJ1-1 | TRBV7-9 | .
ASRRGTGVNYEQY | TRBJ2-7 | TRBV2 | TRBD1
ASSEWDRDYATNEKLF | TRBJ1-4 | TRBV6-1 | TRBD1
ASSQGIADTQY | TRBJ2-3 | TRBV3-1/TRBV3-2 | .
ASNFYPNTEAF | TRBJ1-1 | TRBV6-5 | .
SVVLGQGSYEQY | TRBJ2-7 | TRBV29-1 | TRBD1
ASSRDTASTDTQY | TRBJ2-3 | TRBV6-2/TRBV6-3 | .
ASSGRQGRGDGYT | TRBJ1-2 | TRBV5-1 | TRBD1